This T cell receptor beta chain was captured in a study of blood T cell repertoires in COVID-19. The wider study: From the United States, Italy and Spain came samples of acute and convalescent COVID-19. T cells, B-cell-depleted T cells, or PBMCs supplied cDNA or gDNA.

This clone was seen a handful of times. CDR1 and CDR2 (germline): MNHEY, SVGAGI. The V end lost 7 bases, the J end lost 5 bases, and 15 bases lay between the germline ends. The CDR3 loop spans 14 amino acids. Produced via immunoSEQ multiplex PCR; TCRdb's table is partial and in-frame only. The repertoire holds approximately 240,000 clones, with over 80% as singletons. This clonotype originated in a human donor in a cohort sampled during active COVID-19. The sequencing input was peripheral blood. V gene TRBV6-5 combines with J gene TRBJ2-1, with D possibly TRBD1 on 5 matching bases. CDR3 nucleotides: TGTGCCAGCATCTCTCAGGGTCTGGACAATGAGCAGTTCTTC. This sequence encodes CASISQGLDNEQFF.